This T cell receptor beta chain was captured in a study of cytomegalovirus exposure and HLA in healthy donors (dated by TCRdb to about 2017). About the study as a whole: According to an earlier analysis of a few hundred of the donors, some 180 million T cells yielded roughly 100 million unique TCR beta sequences and less than 300 Gb of sequence data. Around 320 gigabases of sequencing data and approximately 80 million unique TCR sequences were included in an early release covering several hundred HLA-typed donors. Of the approximately 400 genotyped donors, 80% to 90% were placed in the genetic ancestry cluster associated with self-reported Caucasian donors. The aim of the study was to test whether cataloging public T cell receptors could identify signatures of past pathogen exposure. Using immunosequencing, the study profiled T cell repertoires from about 650 subjects and related those repertoires to cytomegalovirus serostatus. Along with the approximately 700-subject first cohort, a separate validation cohort of around 120 different subjects was used. To predict cytomegalovirus infection status, the study combined high-throughput TCR immunosequencing, statistical association of individual TCRs with disease status, and machine learning. A later analysis re-examined previously published TCR beta repertoires from around 670 donors and added high-resolution HLA genotyping to investigate patterns of TCR occurrence. Rather than using new phenotypic data, the later analysis identified candidate immune exposures from TCR beta sequences and from how often those sequences occurred across donors. An earlier analysis of 587 of the donors used high-throughput TCR beta sequencing to judge whether each TCR beta V gene segment behaved as functional or pseudogenic. Donor age, sex, ethnicity and CMV serostatus were collected together with the repertoire data. In a later genetic analysis, genome-wide SNP genotypes for about three fifths of the roughly 670 donors were used, and that subset was treated as a discovery cohort. All discovery cohort repertoires had been generated on a single sequencing platform. Class I and class II HLA loci were covered by the typing at four-digit resolution. The number of typed donors differed by locus: about 620-630 for A, B, C, DRB1 and DQB1; approximately 520 for DQA1; 606 for DPA1; and 400 to 480 for DPB1. A few DR-DQ haplotypes were treated as single units for association and clustering because of strong linkage in the cohort. Across around 400 genotyped donors of the cohort, an average of roughly 250,000 unique TCR beta nucleotide sequences per donor were sequenced, and 15% to 20% of those sequences were non-productive. General study outcomes and caveats: Compared with the roughly 720-donor mean, donors in an Asian-associated ancestry cluster had fewer N-insertions in productive TCRs, according to a later genetic analysis. A later analysis reported that several top co-occurrence clusters appeared linked to parvovirus B19, influenza, CMV and Epstein-Barr virus. In a later analysis, HLA-associated TCR beta chains showed more clonal expansion and lower generation probabilities than non-associated chains that were equally common. CMV serostatus was the only immune exposure information available for the cohort. In vitro tests confirmed that three of the cytomegalovirus-associated TCR beta chains recognize cytomegalovirus antigens. Across donors, most TCR sequences were observed very rarely, whereas some public TCRs were present in many individuals. The cohort was sequenced for TCR beta chains only, and without alpha or paired-chain data the features that could be detected were limited. A further reported finding was that TCR beta sequences accurately predicted the HLA-A and HLA-B alleles for most subjects in the first cohort. Linkage disequilibrium might explain the correlated functional status among segregating V segments, but an unknown experimental factor could not be ruled out. An association between a missense DCLRE1C variant and V-gene and J-gene trimming of TCR beta chains was found in a later genetic analysis and replicated in an independent cohort. A group of highly shared sequence variants was considered likely to be a technical artifact of the sequencing pipeline. HLA typing was unavailable for some donors at each locus, so association tests used only the typed subset. In an earlier analysis of about 540 of the donors, most TCR beta V segments were observed in productive rearrangements about 87% or about 30% of the time, broadly matching IMGT annotations. It was suggested by the authors that the approach could potentially be generalized to other disease states and immunological phenotypes. In a later analysis, the rate of TCR association differed among HLA loci, with DRB1 alleles having the most associated TCRs and HLA-C alleles having the fewest. A total of roughly 160 TCR beta chains were listed by the study as associated with cytomegalovirus. When HLA alleles, especially DR and DQ, strongly co-occurred, TCR associations were difficult to assign to individual alleles. Because counts were too low, more than 15 rarely observed V segments, including chromosome 9 orphons, were left out of the earlier analysis of 587 of the donors. According to a later analysis, most CMV-associated TCR beta chains appeared to be HLA-restricted, and the HLA associations seemed to be driven largely by CMV exposure. The classifier was reported to diagnose cytomegalovirus status with high specificity and sensitivity in both the original and validation cohorts. A later analysis associated 16,951 TCR beta sequences with specific HLA alleles at a false discovery rate of 0.05. The presence/absence analyses assumed that sequencing depth was roughly uniform across donors, and that assumption may not be true.

The method was the immunoSEQ multiplex PCR assay. For the multiplex PCR, a mixture combining 60 forward primers for TCR Vbeta segments and 13 reverse primers for TCR Jbeta segments was used. A multiplex PCR assay on genomic DNA amplified the CDR3 region of rearranged TCR beta genes. On the Illumina HiSeq System, the amplified TCR beta libraries were sequenced as 87-base-pair reads. As for how the authors treated the data: A later analysis counted about 80 million unique TCR beta chains across the 550 to 700 repertoires, and roughly 11 million of these chains were shared by at least two donors. A nearest-neighbor algorithm error-corrected the raw reads and collapsed the reads into unique sequences, merging closely related sequences to remove PCR and sequencing errors. Alignment of CDR3 sequences to IMGT reference sequences was used to assign V, D and J gene segments. Each retained sequence needed at least a six-nucleotide match to both a V gene segment and a J gene segment. Rearrangements were called productive when the CDR3 lacked stop codons and stayed in frame with V and J; all others were non-productive. Following IMGT convention, CDR3 was defined as the stretch from the second conserved V-encoded cysteine up to the conserved J-encoded phenylalanine. Sequences without an unambiguous match to a single V gene segment were excluded from the earlier analysis of 500 to 700 of the donors. An earlier analysis of some 610 of the donors called V segments functional above 56.7% productive rearrangements and segregating when the between-donor standard deviation exceeded 5%. To diagnose cytomegalovirus status from the catalog of TCR beta chain sequences, a statistical classification framework was built. V and J gene assignment, in a later analysis, came from comparing TCR nucleotide sequences with IMGT/GENE-DB human TR gene sequences. In a later analysis, CDR3 sequences and most-parsimonious VDJ recombination scenarios were assigned using the TCRdist pipeline. A later analysis defined each TCR beta chain by its CDR3 amino acid sequence plus V-gene family, and excluded reads lacking a unique V-gene family. As a way to deal with suspected cross-contamination and a sequencing artifact, a later analysis dropped 592 nucleotide sequences that were highly shared and had low generation probability. A later analysis calculated a clonal expansion index for each public chain from normalized within-repertoire ranks of inferred template counts. A later analysis computed generation probabilities with a VDJ recombination model fitted to out-of-frame rearrangements, and checked the results against IGoR. Hypergeometric tests were used in a later analysis to score TCR-TCR, TCR-HLA and TCR-CMV co-occurrence, with a repertoire-size bias correction applied to the TCR pairs. In a later analysis, false discovery rates were estimated by permuting HLA or CMV assignments 20 times. In a later analysis, co-occurring TCRs were grouped using DBSCAN, with TCRdist sequence similarity added in when clustering inside HLA-allele-positive subsets. For co-occurrence clustering, repertoires with fewer than 30,000 or more than 120,000 public chains were excluded, along with a handful of repertoires with anomalous nucleotide sharing. The clones in this table, taken by TCRdb from immuneACCESS, are in-frame only. Not every clone is retained; where verified, under half of the shortfall comes from an unresolved V gene, and the cause of the rest is unknown. V, J and clone size reflect that table, while D and trimming were determined from the DNA. The sample has roughly 180,000 clones on record, 80% to 85% of them singletons. The ten largest clones capture approximately 0.98% of the sample.

A word on this clone: It lacks a known antigen. No much larger clonotype is one base removed from it; base qualities were not supplied.

The cohort comprised 670 or so healthy bone marrow donors. At the time of sampling, every cohort member was nominally healthy, though immune exposures that went unrecorded were likely present. The donor was CMV seronegative and was included in the group of a few hundred seronegative cohort members. A peripheral blood sample was provided by each donor, and peripheral blood mononuclear cells were used for TCR beta sequencing. The Qiagen DNeasy Blood Extraction Kit was used to extract genomic DNA from the blood cell samples. The specimen sequenced was PBMCs. This TCR was recovered from a man in his thirties or forties in good health and CMV-seronegative.

The DNA sequence follows: TGTGCCAGCAGTTTATCATCCGGGACTTGGACAGATACGCAGTATTTT. The translation is CASSLSSGTWTDTQYF. The rearrangement combines TRBV27 with TRBJ2-3; the D gene is perhaps TRBD2, from 6 matching bases. The germline V gene (reference sequence) gives CDR1 as MNHEY and CDR2 as SMNVEV. Including cysteine and phenylalanine, the CDR3 has 16 amino acids. Only the CDR3 DNA stays, 48 bases, in frame from base 1. Between the V and J ends, shortened by 0 bases and 3 bases respectively, the junction contains 13 bases.